This T cell receptor (beta chain) is drawn from a study of cytomegalovirus exposure and HLA in healthy donors. The CDR3 is 15 amino acids. J was trimmed by 9 bases and V by 5 bases; bases with no gene match: 8. CDR1 and CDR2 from the germline V gene are SEHNR and FQNEAQ (reference sequence). Researchers ran the PCR with 60 Vbeta and 13 Jbeta primers. Sequencing was performed with immunoSEQ multiplex PCR; in TCRdb, only in-frame clones are kept and a portion is missing. This table has some 130,000 clones, roughly 77% appearing once. Sequencing was done on a sample of PBMCs. This clonotype originated in a female donor in good health and CMV-seronegative. This chain links TRBV7-9 with TRBJ2-3, with 13 bases that match TRBD2. The CDR3 DNA reads as TGTGCCAGCAGCCGGACTAGCGGGAGTTCGGACACGCAGTATTTT. Its translation: CASSRTSGSSDTQYF.